The source of this T cell receptor beta chain is a study of T cell clonality in common variable immunodeficiency. Study results and caveats: What drives increased CVID clonality needs T cell subpopulation sequencing. In common variable immunodeficiency, TCR beta chains reportedly carried fewer deletions and N-nucleotide insertions. Compared with controls, CVID subjects had fewer shared TCRbeta clones.

This CDR3 is 15 amino acids long. Germline V gene data show CDR1 as SNHLY and CDR2 as FYNNEI. J was trimmed by 8 bases and V by 9 bases; bases with no gene match: 12. Concerning this clone: Its antigen remains unknown. With the read ending 3 residues before the CDR3 end, the germline J gene is used to fill in that end.

Patients and controls were mostly of Caucasian heritage. All CVID subjects were on immunoglobulin replacement for at least one year. The repertoire was sequenced with immunoSEQ multiplex PCR; TCRdb's copy has only in-frame clones and lacks some. The specimen has under 30,000 clones, none found just once. The chain joins TRBV2 to TRBJ1-6; 8 nucleotides line up with TRBD1. Sequenced material: peripheral blood mononuclear cells. The TCR originated in a human donor with common variable immunodeficiency. CDR3 sequence: CASCRDRMVYSPLHF. CDR3 DNA (partial): TGTGCCAGTTGCCGGGACAGGATGGTTTATTCACCC.